This TCR beta chain was sequenced during a study of chemoradiotherapy in HPV16-positive cancers. Study at large: Functional T-cell assays on two HPV16-positive patients' cells defined candidate HPV-specific clones and common TCR motifs.

Study-wide findings and caveats: Only a couple of HPV16-positive patients supplied the functional HPV-specificity definition.

Here immunoSEQ multiplex PCR was the method, and the copy in TCRdb shows in-frame clones only, minus some. The sample carries about 15,000 clones, roughly 89% recorded once. A word on this clone: The antigen is unknown.

The J segment lost 8 bases and the V segment lost 6 bases, leaving 2 bases of the junction unmatched. From germline, CDR1 is MNHNY and CDR2 SVGAGI (reference sequence). There are 12 residues in the CDR3. The chain couples TRBV6-6 to TRBJ2-1, with 9 bases fitting TRBD1. The receptor was derived from a human donor with HPV-associated anogenital cancer. The sample here was tumor tissue, taken from a patient who underwent chemoradiotherapy. CDR3: CASSWTGDEQFF. CDR3 nucleotide sequence: TGTGCCAGCAGCTGGACAGGGGATGAGCAGTTCTTC.